The next 30 T cell receptor beta chains were all read from a single sample in a study of human T cells and chemical hapten exposure. Described treatment: therapeutic diphenylcyclopropenone sensitization with weekly scalp DPC. Unique molecular identifiers were attached to individual cDNA molecules within the library. TCRdb re-analysed the reads in MiXCR, keeping a single row per CDR3 protein. The sample lists about 940 distinct CDR3 sequences; roughly 50% were seen once. Sequencing was performed on whole blood, taken before DPC sensitization or 2, 6, or about 24 weeks after (not recorded which). The receptor source for this set is an adult with alopecia areata. Some clones in this sample may be carry-over from other donors' samples. This table probably holds off-target reads from a library built for another chain.

CDR3 in amino acids: CASGQTDTQYF. The DNA for the CDR3 is TGTGCCAGCGGACAGACAGATACGCAGTATTTT. The V call is TRBV6-1, the J call TRBJ2-3; weak D call: TRBD1 (6 bases). CDR3 length: 11 amino acids. Germline CDR1 is MNHNS and CDR2 is SASEGT. V was clipped by 8 bases and J by 3 bases, with 6 bases between them.

This clonotype was seen a handful of times. The V gene is TRBV28, the J gene TRBJ2-7; 9 bases agree with TRBD1. This CDR3 is 15 amino acids long. Germline V gene sequence: CDR1 MDHEN, CDR2 SYDVKM. Trimming took 5 bases from V and 3 from J; bases not matched to a gene: 8. CDR3 nucleotides: TGTGCCAGCAGTCCTACAGGGACAGGGAACTACGAGCAGTACTTC. Translating gives CASSPTGTGNYEQYF.

This chain connects TRBV5-5 to TRBJ2-3; a possible D gene is TRBD2 (5 bases). Trimming removed 4 bases from V and 5 bases from J, with 11 bases in between. CDR1 SGHKS and CDR2 YYEKEE come from the germline V gene (reference sequence). CDR3 length: 13 residues. The CDR3 spells CASSLPGLDTQYF. In nucleotides, the CDR3 is TGTGCCAGCAGCCTCCCCGGACTAGATACGCAGTATTTT.

This chain connects TRBV10-3 to TRBJ2-7; D ambiguous. CDR3 length: 14 residues. Germline CDR1 reads ENHRY; CDR2 reads SYGVKD. V gave up 4 bases and J gave up 6 bases, with 16 bases separating them. CDR3 amino acids: CAISALGPFGEQYF. The CDR3 bases are TGTGCCATCAGTGCCCTAGGGCCGTTCGGCGAGCAGTACTTC.

The chain couples TRBV29-1 to TRBJ2-3; TRBD2 matches 9 bases. CDR3 size: 13 residues. J gave up 2 bases and V 8 bases, and 5 bases lay outside the gene matches. Per germline, CDR1 SQVTM and CDR2 ANQGSEA. Here the CDR3 reads CSCSGSPTDTQYF. CDR3 DNA sequence: TGCAGCTGTAGCGGGAGCCCCACAGATACGCAGTATTTT.

V gene TRBV10-3 combines with J gene TRBJ2-4, with D perhaps TRBD1 (5 bases). This CDR3 comprises 14 residues. The germline V and J ends were trimmed by 5 bases and 0 bases, with 8 bases remaining between them. Germline V CDR1 and CDR2: ENHRY, SYGVKD. As DNA, the CDR3 is TGTGCCATCAGTCAGGGTTCAGCCAAAAACATTCAGTACTTC. Residues: CAISQGSAKNIQYF.

V and J are TRBV6-2 or TRBV6-3 and TRBJ2-5; D is perhaps TRBD1 or TRBD2 (5 bases each). The CDR3 has 14 residues. The V end was cut by 2 bases, the J end by 1 base, with 8 bases between. The germline V gene encodes CDR1 MNHEY and CDR2 SVGEGT. CDR3 loop: CASSYGTLQETQYF. The CDR3 DNA follows: TGTGCCAGCAGTTACGGGACCCTCCAAGAGACCCAGTACTTC.

A word on this clonotype: A read error may produce the germline difference seen at one junction end. This chain joins TRBV6-2 or TRBV6-3 and TRBJ2-7; the D is unclear. There are 13 residues in the CDR3. The germline V gene has CDR1 MNHEY and CDR2 SVGEGT. The CDR3 bases are TGTGCCAGCAGTGCCGGAAATAACGCGAAGACCACGTTC. Protein: CASSAGNNAKTTF.

The chain links TRBV29-1 to TRBJ2-2; TRBD1 matches 7 bases. The CDR3 is 15 amino acids. CDR1 is SQVTM, CDR2 ANQGSEA, per germline. V shed 5 bases and J 0 bases; nucleotides not matched to a gene: 6. In DNA form, the CDR3 reads TGCAGCGTTTCTCCCGGGACAGCGAACACCGGGGAGCTGTTTTTT. Its translation is CSVSPGTANTGELFF.

The genes are TRBV27 and TRBJ2-7, with 7 bases matching TRBD1. Germline V gene lookup returns CDR1 MNHEY and CDR2 SMNVEV (reference sequence). The CDR3 is 14 amino acids. V was pared by 0 bases and J by 4 bases, with 3 bases of the junction left unmatched. CDR3 sequence (DNA): TGTGCCAGCAGTTTATCAGGGGGCTGGTACGAGCAGTACTTC. Its translation is CASSLSGGWYEQYF.

V is TRBV29-1 and J is TRBJ2-3, with D possibly being TRBD1 or TRBD2 (5 bases each). CDR1 SQVTM and CDR2 ANQGSEA come from the germline V gene. CDR3 size: 10 residues. V lost 3 bases, J lost 14 bases, and 12 bases lay in between. CDR3 protein: CSVDWGSRYF. Here the CDR3 DNA reads TGCAGCGTTGATTGGGGGAGTCGGTATTTT.

This clonotype has just one count. This chain links TRBV5-1 with TRBJ2-7; 11 nucleotides line up with TRBD2. This CDR3 region has 15 residues. V shed 3 bases and J 9 bases; nucleotides not matched to a gene: 11. Germline V gene sequence: CDR1 SGHRS, CDR2 YFSETQ. The DNA of the CDR3 is TGCGCCAGCAGCTCAGTACTAGCGGGAGAATTGGGGCAGTACTTC. Translated, it gives CASSSVLAGELGQYF.

This chain connects TRBV29-1 to TRBJ1-1; unclear D gene. V was pared by 7 bases and J by 1 base, with 4 bases between. The CDR3 has 10 residues. CDR1 and CDR2 from the germline V gene are SQVTM and ANQGSEA. CDR3 loop: CSAGNTEAFF. Written as DNA, the CDR3 is TGCAGCGCAGGGAACACTGAAGCTTTCTTT.

By share, this clonotype counts as large. The gene calls are TRBV29-1 and TRBJ2-7; 10 nucleotides line up with TRBD1. The CDR3 runs 11 residues. V shed 7 bases, J shed 6 bases, and the junction held 3 bases outside the gene matches. Germline CDR1 reads SQVTM; CDR2 reads ANQGSEA. The CDR3 region has the DNA TGCAGCGCCCGGGACAGGGGCGAGCAGTACTTC. This sequence encodes CSARDRGEQYF.

Written as DNA, the CDR3 is TGCAGCGTTCGCCCGGACAGCTACGAGCAGTACTTC. This gives the protein CSVRPDSYEQYF. The chain employs TRBV29-1 and TRBJ2-7; maybe TRBD1 (6 bases). The CDR3 is 12 amino acids. Deletions cut 5 bases from V and 3 bases from J, with 11 bases between. The germline CDR1 and CDR2 sequences are SQVTM and ANQGSEA.

This clonotype has a handful of counts. CDR3 bases: TGCGCCAGCAGCTCGGTTCTCGGCCCGGGTGAAGCTTTCTTT. Translated, it gives CASSSVLGPGEAFF. The chain carries TRBV5-1 and TRBJ1-1; D unresolved. Germline CDR1 reads SGHRS; CDR2 reads YFSETQ. Trimming took off 3 bases at V and 7 bases at J, with 16 bases between the two ends. The CDR3 runs to 14 residues.

The rearrangement uses TRBV29-1 and TRBJ1-2, with no clear D. This CDR3 has 12 amino acids. CDR1 and CDR2 (germline): SQVTM, ANQGSEA. V lost 6 bases to trimming and J lost 4 bases, with 12 bases between them. The CDR3 bases are TGCAGCGTCCTGCCCCGAAGCTATGGCTACACCTTC. Translated, it gives CSVLPRSYGYTF.

This clonotype was seen a handful of times. The chain has TRBV6-5 and TRBJ2-7; D is tentatively TRBD1 or TRBD2 (7 bases each). This CDR3 comprises 14 residues. Germline CDR1 and CDR2: MNHEY and SVGAGI. Trimming left V 2 bases short and J 7 bases short, with 15 bases between. CDR3 DNA: TGTGCCAGCAGTTACCGATCAGGGGGGGGTGAGCAGTACTTC. The encoded protein is CASSYRSGGGEQYF.

This clonotype was seen only a few times. The chain joins TRBV11-2 to TRBJ2-2; D may be TRBD1 or TRBD2 (5 bases each). Trimming removed 7 bases from V and 11 bases from J, with 14 bases in between. The CDR3 extends over 12 amino acids. CDR1 is SGHAT and CDR2 is FQNNGV in the germline V gene. In nucleotides, the CDR3 is TGTGCCAGCACCACCCGAGGGGACGAGCTGTTTTTT. It translates to CASTTRGDELFF.

The chain carries TRBV20-1 and TRBJ1-1; D possibly corresponds to TRBD1 (5 bases). This CDR3 is built from 10 residues. In germline, CDR1 is DFQATT, CDR2 SNEGSKA (reference sequence). V lost 3 bases and J 11 bases, leaving 10 bases between the germline ends. CDR3 bases: TGCAGTGCTAGTGGGGGGACGGCTTTCTTT. As protein: CSASGGTAFF.

This clonotype was seen only a few times. The chain has TRBV3-1 and TRBJ2-7, with D unresolved. The ends were cut back, 1 base at V and 5 bases at J, with 9 bases in the middle. CDR3 length: 13 residues. CDR1 and CDR2 from the germline V gene are LGHDT and YNNKEL (reference sequence). The CDR3: CASSQVKRHEQYF. Written as DNA, the CDR3 is TGTGCCAGCAGCCAAGTTAAGAGACACGAGCAGTACTTC.

V usage is TRBV29-1 and J usage is TRBJ2-1; D ambiguous. Between the trimmed V and J ends, which lost 7 bases and 5 bases, there was a span of 6 bases. Per the germline V gene, CDR1 is SQVTM and CDR2 is ANQGSEA. The CDR3 has 10 residues. CDR3 sequence (DNA): TGCAGCGGGAGTCACAATGAGCAGTTCTTC. It encodes CSGSHNEQFF.

This clonotype came up once. V usage is TRBV28 and J usage is TRBJ1-4; D gene unclear. The CDR3 has 13 amino acids. The V end was cut by 2 bases, the J end by 5 bases, with 6 bases between. Germline V gene data show CDR1 as MDHEN and CDR2 as SYDVKM. Here the CDR3 reads CASSLMANEKLFF. CDR3 DNA sequence: TGTGCCAGCAGTTTAATGGCAAATGAAAAACTGTTTTTT.

The sample holds a few counts of this clonotype. The rearrangement uses TRBV28 and TRBJ2-7, with TRBD1 matching over 7 bases. This CDR3 spans 14 amino acids. With 4 bases clipped from V and 2 bases from J, the junction kept 5 bases outside the gene matches. Looked up from germline, CDR1 is MDHEN and CDR2 is SYDVKM. In DNA, the CDR3 is TGTGCCAGCAGTTCCCCGGGGACAGCCTACGAGCAGTACTTC. It encodes CASSSPGTAYEQYF. Complete variable domain (other parts from reference TRBV28 and TRBJ2-7): DVKVTQSSRYLVKRTGEKVFLECVQDMDHENMFWYRQDPGLGLRLIYFSYDVKMKEKGDIPEGYSVSREKKERFSLILESASTNQTSMYLCASSSPGTAYEQYFGPGTRLTVT.

V usage is TRBV7-8 and J usage is TRBJ2-7, with D possibly being TRBD1 (5 bases). Germline values: CDR1 SGHVS, CDR2 FQNEAQ. V was pared by 1 base and J by 11 bases, with 15 bases between. This CDR3 is 13 amino acids long. CDR3 amino acids: CASSLGIQGEKYF. The CDR3 nucleotides read TGTGCCAGCAGCTTAGGGATCCAGGGTGAGAAGTACTTC. The complete variable domain, with remaining parts taken from reference TRBV7-8 and TRBJ2-7, reads GAGVSQSPRYKVAKRGQDVALRCDPISGHVSLFWYQQALGQGPEFLTYFQNEAQLDKSGLPSDRFFAERPEGSVSTLKIQRTQQEDSAVYLCASSLGIQGEKYFGPGTRLTVT.

V is TRBV19 and J is TRBJ1-5; TRBD1 is a possible D gene (6 bases). The CDR3 contains 12 residues. Germline lookup yields CDR1 LNHDA and CDR2 SQIVND (reference sequence). Trimming left V 6 bases short and J 8 bases short, with 11 bases between. CDR3 sequence (DNA): TGTGCCAGTAGATTTAAGGGGGAGCCCCAGCATTTT. Translated, it gives CASRFKGEPQHF.

This clonotype appeared a few times. The chain employs TRBV2 and TRBJ2-3, with 9 bases matching TRBD1. Germline V CDR1 and CDR2: SNHLY, FYNNEI. The CDR3 is 14 residues long. V lost 7 bases and J lost 4; bases outside the gene matches: 6. CDR3 in DNA: TGTGCCAGCACCGGGACAGGGAAGTCAGATACGCAGTATTTT. This sequence encodes CASTGTGKSDTQYF.

There are a few counts of this clonotype. V is TRBV11-3 and J is TRBJ2-7; no clear D gene. The CDR3 contains 12 residues. Germline V gene data show CDR1 as SGHNT and CDR2 as YENEEA. Trimming took off 5 bases at V and 3 bases at J, with 8 bases between the two ends. This CDR3 reads CASSPRNYEQYF. The CDR3 bases are TGTGCCAGCAGCCCCCGGAACTACGAGCAGTACTTC.

The chain uses TRBV2 and TRBJ2-1; 8 bases are a match to TRBD1. V lost 7 bases to trimming and J lost 7 bases; unmatched junction nucleotides: 6. Germline V lookup: CDR1 SNHLY, CDR2 FYNNEI. The CDR3 is made up of 13 amino acids. In DNA, the CDR3 is TGTGCCAGCATGAGGACAGGGTTTAATGAGCAGTTCTTC. Translation gives CASMRTGFNEQFF.

This sequence joins TRBV7-9 and TRBJ1-5; possibly TRBD1 for D (5 bases). Between the trimmed V and J ends, which lost 5 bases and 6 bases, there was a span of 11 bases. The CDR3 length is 13 residues. Germline V gene data show CDR1 as SEHNR and CDR2 as FQNEAQ (reference sequence). The CDR3 is CASSLEGSQPQHF. The CDR3 DNA is TGTGCCAGCAGCCTAGAGGGGAGTCAGCCCCAGCATTTT.